The clone carrying this TCR beta chain was counted between two and nine times. Antigen: not known. This specimen belongs to a study of T cells in localized non-small cell lung cancer. The repertoire was sequenced with immunoSEQ multiplex PCR; TCRdb's copy has only in-frame clones and lacks some. The table shows 2,500 to 3,000 clones, with roughly a fifth occurring only once. General study results and limits: The study found T cell clonality highest in uninvolved adjacent lung, above tumor. Longer overall survival associated with higher blood T cell density; shorter survival with higher adjacent-lung clonality. Median roughly 57 top-100 tumor clones were shared with paired adjacent lung.

The CDR3 is made up of 12 amino acids. The germline V gene has CDR1 MNHGY and CDR2 SAAAGT. V was pared by 5 bases and J by 4 bases, with 8 bases between. The material sequenced was lung tumor tissue, taken before any cancer treatment. The J gene is TRBJ1-1, the V gene TRBV6-8; D perhaps matches TRBD1 (5 bases). The clonotype was recovered from a male donor older than 55 with stage III squamous cell lung carcinoma. CDR3 in amino acids: CASSGGGTEAFF. DNA for the CDR3: TGTGCCAGCAGTGGGGGGGGCACTGAAGCTTTCTTT.